This passage covers 20 T cell receptor beta chains from one sample sequenced in a study of blood T cell repertoires in COVID-19. TCRdb's copy holds only in-frame clones and misses some; the assay was immunoSEQ multiplex PCR. Of more than 100,000 clones listed, over 65% were seen once; the top ten hold 0.65% to 0.95%. The sample was peripheral blood. The origin of the receptors is a human donor with acute or convalescent COVID-19. The donor label of this sample is uncertain.

The chain links TRBV30 to TRBJ1-2; 7 bases align to TRBD1. V gave up 3 bases and J gave up 8 bases; unmatched junction bases: 9. The length of the CDR3 is 13 residues. Germline CDR1 is GTSNPN and CDR2 is SVGIG (reference sequence). The CDR3 protein is CAWRRGDSQGYTF. CDR3 in DNA: TGTGCCTGGAGGAGAGGGGACAGCCAGGGCTACACCTTC.

The chain joins TRBV6-5 to TRBJ1-2; TRBD1 might be the D (5 bases). This CDR3 region has 13 residues. From germline, CDR1 is MNHEY and CDR2 SVGAGI. Trimming cost V 9 bases and J 3 bases, with 14 bases left between them. The CDR3: CASLSGGDYGYTF. As DNA, the CDR3 is TGTGCCAGTCTGTCGGGGGGAGACTATGGCTACACCTTC.

The chain uses TRBV7-9 and TRBJ2-3; the D gene is possibly TRBD2 (6 bases). The CDR3 sequence is 15 residues long. Trimming removed 3 bases from V and 2 bases from J, with 12 bases in between. From germline, CDR1 is SEHNR and CDR2 FQNEAQ (reference sequence). The CDR3: CASSLTWGDTDTQYF. In DNA form, the CDR3 reads TGTGCCAGCAGCTTGACGTGGGGGGACACAGATACGCAGTATTTT.

This chain links TRBV7-9 with TRBJ1-5, with D possibly matching TRBD1 (5 bases). This CDR3 region has 14 residues. Germline CDR1 and CDR2: SEHNR and FQNEAQ (reference sequence). The V end lost 1 base, the J end lost 4 bases, and 8 bases lay between the germline ends. The CDR3 region has the DNA TGTGCCAGCAGCTTAGAGACAGCTAATCAGCCCCAGCATTTT. It is translated as CASSLETANQPQHF.

This chain connects TRBV18 to TRBJ1-1; 9 bases are a match to TRBD1. With V trimmed by 3 bases and J by 0 bases, 2 bases remained unmatched. The CDR3 contains 15 residues. Germline V gene lookup returns CDR1 KGHSH and CDR2 LQKENI. CDR3 DNA: TGTGCCAGCTCACCTCGACAGGGGGTGAACACTGAAGCTTTCTTT. Translation gives CASSPRQGVNTEAFF.

This clone was observed a few times. The CDR3 sequence: CASSLEEGARGYTF. CDR3 bases: TGTGCCAGCAGCTTAGAGGAGGGGGCGCGAGGCTACACCTTC. The rearrangement uses TRBV7-9 and TRBJ1-2; 7 bases align to TRBD1. Germline loops: CDR1 SEHNR, CDR2 FQNEAQ (reference sequence). The CDR3 length is 14 residues. V lost 1 base, J lost 8 bases, and 7 bases stayed unmatched.

CDR3 sequence: CATSASAGQEQFF. The CDR3 nucleotides are TGTGCCACCAGTGCCTCGGCGGGGCAGGAACAGTTCTTC. The chain carries TRBV24-1 and TRBJ2-1; possibly TRBD2 for D (6 bases). The germline V gene has CDR1 KGHDR and CDR2 SFDVKD. The CDR3 has 13 residues. The ends were cut back, 5 bases at V and 13 bases at J, with 17 bases in the middle.

The rearrangement uses TRBV29-1 and TRBJ1-3; 7 bases match TRBD1. The trim removed 6 bases at V and 0 bases at J, leaving 5 bases unmatched. The germline CDR1 and CDR2 sequences are SQVTM and ANQGSEA. The CDR3 totals 14 residues. The CDR3 DNA is TGCAGCGTCCAGGGGACAGTCTCTGGAAACACCATATATTTT. As protein: CSVQGTVSGNTIYF.

The rearrangement joins TRBV15 to TRBJ2-7; D might be TRBD1 (8 bases). Trimming pared 4 bases from V and 4 bases from J, leaving 14 bases between. Per germline, CDR1 LNHNV and CDR2 YYDKDF (reference sequence). The CDR3 is 14 amino acids. CDR3 loop: CATSTDRGGYEQYV. The CDR3 DNA is TGTGCCACCAGCACAGACAGGGGAGGGTACGAGCAGTACGTC.

This clone was recorded at least ten times. This chain links TRBV2 with TRBJ2-7; 12 nucleotides line up with TRBD2. V shed 6 bases, J shed 0 bases, and the junction held 12 bases outside the gene matches. Germline V gene sequence: CDR1 SNHLY, CDR2 FYNNEI. The CDR3 covers 18 residues. In DNA form, the CDR3 reads TGTGCCAGCAGGAAAGACTTTCTGACTAGCGGGGGCTCCTACGAGCAGTACTTC. As protein: CASRKDFLTSGGSYEQYF.

This sequence joins TRBV14 and TRBJ2-7; D perhaps matches TRBD1 (5 bases). The V and J ends lost 4 bases and 3 bases respectively, with 16 bases between them. From germline, CDR1 is SGHDN and CDR2 FVKESK. There are 15 residues in the CDR3. The CDR3 bases are TGTGCCAGCAGCCTCGGACATCCGACAATCTACGAGCAGTACTTC. Translation gives CASSLGHPTIYEQYF. Using reference TRBV14 and TRBJ2-7 for the parts outside the CDR3, the full variable domain is EAGVTQFPSHSVIEKGQTVTLRCDPISGHDNLYWYRRVMGKEIKFLLHFVKESKQDESGMPNNRFLAERTGGTYSTLKVQPAELEDSGVYFCASSLGHPTIYEQYFGPGTRLTVT.

The chain uses TRBV29-1 and TRBJ1-1, with no clear D. CDR1 and CDR2 (germline): SQVTM, ANQGSEA. This CDR3 comprises 12 residues. Trimming removed 6 bases at V and 6 bases at J, with 14 bases between. CDR3 nucleotide sequence: TGCAGCGTCGATCGGATCGGGGCTGAAGCTTTCTTT. This gives the protein CSVDRIGAEAFF.

The chain combines TRBV14 with TRBJ1-4; 9 nucleotides match TRBD1. The V segment lost 1 base and the J segment 3 bases; nucleotides outside the gene matches: 6. The length of the CDR3 is 17 residues. Germline CDR1 SGHDN, CDR2 FVKESK. The CDR3 sequence: CASSQGQGGLANEKLFF. In DNA form, the CDR3 reads TGTGCCAGCAGCCAAGGACAGGGGGGGCTGGCTAATGAAAAACTGTTTTTT.

The V gene is TRBV18, the J gene TRBJ2-6; D uncertain. Trimming took 3 bases from V and 0 from J, leaving 9 bases between them. The CDR3 length is 16 residues. The germline gives CDR1 KGHSH, CDR2 LQKENI. The CDR3 nucleotides read TGTGCCAGCTCACCTGCAGGCCGCTCTGGGGCCAACGTCCTGACTTTC. It translates to CASSPAGRSGANVLTF.

This sequence joins TRBV29-1 and TRBJ2-3, with unresolved D. V was pared by 6 bases and J by 3 bases, with 4 bases between. The CDR3 has 10 residues. Germline CDR1 and CDR2: SQVTM and ANQGSEA. CDR3 residues: CSVSTDTQYF. CDR3 coding DNA: TGCAGCGTATCAACAGATACGCAGTATTTT.

The CDR3 DNA is TGTGCCAGCAGTTCTGGCAGGAATAGCAATCAGCCCCAGCATTTT. This sequence encodes CASSSGRNSNQPQHF. The genes are TRBV27 and TRBJ1-5; D is unclear. V gave up 4 bases and J gave up 0 bases, with 10 bases separating them. The CDR3 is made up of 15 amino acids. CDR1 is MNHEY, CDR2 SMNVEV, per germline (reference sequence).

This rearrangement joins TRBV7-2 to TRBJ1-2; a possible D gene is TRBD1 (5 bases). Per the germline V gene, CDR1 is SGHTA and CDR2 is FQGNSA. This CDR3 is 14 amino acids long. V lost 2 bases, J lost 4 bases, and 11 bases lay in between. CDR3 sequence: CASSLTGTFYGYTF. In DNA, the CDR3 is TGTGCCAGCAGCTTAACGGGGACTTTCTATGGCTACACCTTC.

The gene calls are TRBV7-9 and TRBJ2-5; D perhaps matches TRBD1 (6 bases). Germline CDR1 reads SEHNR; CDR2 reads FQNEAQ (reference sequence). The V end was cut by 1 base, the J end by 5 bases, with 14 bases between. The CDR3 totals 15 residues. The CDR3 loop is CASSLERRGGETQYF. Written as DNA, the CDR3 is TGTGCCAGCAGCTTAGAACGCAGGGGCGGCGAGACCCAGTACTTC.

The chain carries TRBV7-2 and TRBJ2-7; 8 bases align to TRBD2. The trim removed 2 bases at V and 6 bases at J, leaving 12 bases unmatched. The V gene's germline CDR1 is SGHTA and CDR2 FQGNSA. CDR3 length: 16 residues. CDR3 amino acids: CASSLSSGAFGSEQYF. CDR3 nucleotides: TGTGCCAGCAGCTTAAGTAGCGGGGCCTTCGGTTCCGAGCAGTACTTC.

The rearrangement uses TRBV5-3 and TRBJ2-7; 7 nucleotides agree with TRBD1. TRBV5-3 falls under the ORF class, with uncertain function. The CDR3 has 17 amino acids. Trimming removed 4 bases from V and 3 bases from J; junction bases left unmatched: 16. CDR3 nucleotides: TGTGCCAGAAGCCCAGGGGGTATAATAAGGATTCGCTACGAGCAGTACGTC. The encoded protein is CARSPGGIIRIRYEQYV.